The clone carrying this T cell receptor beta chain was recorded many times. Its antigen is unknown. This entry is derived from a study of early T cells in non-severe SARS-CoV-2 infection. Study as a whole: Investigators sequenced bulk RNA drawn from unsorted whole blood, and chains remained unpaired. The study, taken as a whole, reports: VDJdb-based matching was biased toward anti-spike CD8 responses and missed private and CD4 specificities.

In germline, CDR1 is MNHEY, CDR2 SMNVEV (reference sequence). Trimming cost V 0 bases and J 4 bases, with 12 bases left between them. This CDR3 comprises 15 residues. Individual cDNA molecules were tagged with unique molecular identifiers. Via MiXCR, TCRdb re-called the 5' RACE reads, giving one row per CDR3 protein. The data contain approximately 98,000 distinct CDR3 sequences, 12% of them seen just once; the ten biggest clones take up less than 3.5%. The chain couples TRBV27 to TRBJ1-1, with a weak D call TRBD1 (6 bases). The TCR originated in an adult who was a healthcare worker with PCR-confirmed SARS-CoV-2 infection or an uninfected control (not recorded which). The sample comprised whole blood. The DNA for the CDR3 is TGTGCCAGCAGTTTATCTCGAAAGGGGGGCACTGAAGCTTTCTTT. The encoded protein is CASSLSRKGGTEAFF.